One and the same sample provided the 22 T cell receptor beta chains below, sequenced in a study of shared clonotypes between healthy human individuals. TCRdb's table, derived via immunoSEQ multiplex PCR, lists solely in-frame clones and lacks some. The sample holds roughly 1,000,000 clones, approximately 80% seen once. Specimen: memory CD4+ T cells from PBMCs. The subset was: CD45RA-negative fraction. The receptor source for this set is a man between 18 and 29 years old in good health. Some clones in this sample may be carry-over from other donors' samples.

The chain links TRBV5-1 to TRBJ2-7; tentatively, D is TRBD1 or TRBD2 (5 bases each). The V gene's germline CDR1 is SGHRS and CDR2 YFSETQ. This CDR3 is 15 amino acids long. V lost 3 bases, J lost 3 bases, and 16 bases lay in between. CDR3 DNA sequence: TGCGCCAGCAGCTCGACGGGACCTAGGGGCTACGAGCAGTACTTC. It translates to CASSSTGPRGYEQYF.

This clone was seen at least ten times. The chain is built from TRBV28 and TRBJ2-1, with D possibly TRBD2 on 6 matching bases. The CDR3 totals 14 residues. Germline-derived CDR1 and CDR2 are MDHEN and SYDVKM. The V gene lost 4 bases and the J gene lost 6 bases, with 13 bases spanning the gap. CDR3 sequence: CASSSSRRGNEQFF. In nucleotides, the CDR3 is TGTGCCAGCAGTTCCTCGCGGCGGGGCAATGAGCAGTTCTTC. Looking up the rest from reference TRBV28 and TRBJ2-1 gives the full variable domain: DVKVTQSSRYLVKRTGEKVFLECVQDMDHENMFWYRQDPGLGLRLIYFSYDVKMKEKGDIPEGYSVSREKKERFSLILESASTNQTSMYLCASSSSRRGNEQFFGPGTRLTVL.

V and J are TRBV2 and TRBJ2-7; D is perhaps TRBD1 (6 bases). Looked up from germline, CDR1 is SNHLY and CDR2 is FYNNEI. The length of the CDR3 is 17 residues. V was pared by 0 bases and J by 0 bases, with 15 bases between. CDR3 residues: CASSEAPPEDSSYEQYF. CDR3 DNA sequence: TGTGCCAGCAGTGAAGCGCCCCCGGAGGACAGCTCCTACGAGCAGTACTTC.

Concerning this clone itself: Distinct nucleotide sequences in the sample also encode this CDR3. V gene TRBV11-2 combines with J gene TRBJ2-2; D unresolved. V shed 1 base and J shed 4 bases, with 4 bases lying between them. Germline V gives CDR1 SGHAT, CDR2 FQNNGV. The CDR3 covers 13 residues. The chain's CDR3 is CASSLAGTGELFF. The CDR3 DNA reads TGTGCCAGCAGCTTAGCGGGCACCGGGGAGCTGTTTTTT.

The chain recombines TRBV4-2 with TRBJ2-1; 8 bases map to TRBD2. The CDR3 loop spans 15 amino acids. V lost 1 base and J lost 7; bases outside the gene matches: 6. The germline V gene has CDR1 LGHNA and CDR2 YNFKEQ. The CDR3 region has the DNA TGTGCCAGCAGCCAAGTTCGCCGGGAGGGGAATGAGCAGTTCTTC. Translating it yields CASSQVRREGNEQFF.

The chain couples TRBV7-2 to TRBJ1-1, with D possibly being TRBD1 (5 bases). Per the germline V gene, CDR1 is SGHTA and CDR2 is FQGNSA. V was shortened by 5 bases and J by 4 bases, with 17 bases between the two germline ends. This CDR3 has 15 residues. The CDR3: CASSRAGGKGTEAFF. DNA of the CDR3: TGTGCCAGCAGCCGCGCGGGGGGGAAGGGCACTGAAGCTTTCTTT. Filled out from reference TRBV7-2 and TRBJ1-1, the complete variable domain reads GAGVSQSPSNKVTEKGKDVELRCDPISGHTALYWYRQSLGQGLEFLIYFQGNSAPDKSGLPSDRFSAERTGGSVSTLTIQRTQQEDSAVYLCASSRAGGKGTEAFFGQGTRLTVV.

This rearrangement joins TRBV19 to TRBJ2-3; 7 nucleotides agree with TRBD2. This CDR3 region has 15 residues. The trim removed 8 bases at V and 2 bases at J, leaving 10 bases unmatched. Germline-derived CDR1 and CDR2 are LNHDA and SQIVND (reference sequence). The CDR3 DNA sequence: TGTGCCAGTCGCACCGTGGGGGGGAACACAGATACGCAGTATTTT. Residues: CASRTVGGNTDTQYF.

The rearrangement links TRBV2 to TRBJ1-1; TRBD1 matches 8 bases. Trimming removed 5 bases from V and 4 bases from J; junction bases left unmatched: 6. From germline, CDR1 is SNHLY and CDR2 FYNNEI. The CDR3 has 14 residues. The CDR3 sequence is CASSPITGGTEAFF. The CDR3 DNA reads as TGTGCCAGCAGTCCCATAACAGGGGGCACTGAAGCTTTCTTT. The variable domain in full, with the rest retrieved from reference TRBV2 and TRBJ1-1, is EPEVTQTPSHQVTQMGQEVILRCVPISNHLYFYWYRQILGQKVEFLVSFYNNEISEKSEIFDDQFSVERPDGSNFTLKIRSTKLEDSAMYFCASSPITGGTEAFFGQGTRLTVV.

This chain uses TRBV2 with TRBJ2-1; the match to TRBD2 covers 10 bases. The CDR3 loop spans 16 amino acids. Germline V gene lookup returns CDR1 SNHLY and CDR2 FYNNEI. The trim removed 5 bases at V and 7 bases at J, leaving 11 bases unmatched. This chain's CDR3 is CASSLGLAGAWNEQFF. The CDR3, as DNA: TGTGCCAGCAGTTTGGGGCTAGCGGGAGCTTGGAATGAGCAGTTCTTC.

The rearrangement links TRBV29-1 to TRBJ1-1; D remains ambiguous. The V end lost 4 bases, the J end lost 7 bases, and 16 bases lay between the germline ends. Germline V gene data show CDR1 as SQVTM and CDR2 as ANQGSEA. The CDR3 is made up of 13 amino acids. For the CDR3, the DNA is TGCAGCGTTGTGGGTTTGAGATCGGTTGAAGCTTTCTTT. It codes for CSVVGLRSVEAFF.

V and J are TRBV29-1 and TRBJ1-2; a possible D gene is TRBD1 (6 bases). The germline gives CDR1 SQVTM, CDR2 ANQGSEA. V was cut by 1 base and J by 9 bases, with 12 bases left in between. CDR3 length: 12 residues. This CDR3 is CSVEGGGLSYTF. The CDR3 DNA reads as TGCAGCGTTGAAGGCGGGGGCCTGAGCTACACCTTC.

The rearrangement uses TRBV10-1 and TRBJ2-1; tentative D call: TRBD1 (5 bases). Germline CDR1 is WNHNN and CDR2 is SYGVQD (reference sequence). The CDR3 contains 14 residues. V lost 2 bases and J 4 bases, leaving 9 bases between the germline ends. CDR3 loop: CASSEVKGYNEQFF. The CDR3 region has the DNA TGCGCCAGCAGTGAGGTGAAGGGGTACAATGAGCAGTTCTTC.

CDR3 amino acids: CANKDLLNTGELFF. The CDR3 DNA is TGTGCCAACAAGGACTTACTAAACACCGGGGAGCTGTTTTTT. The gene calls are TRBV2 and TRBJ2-2, with D possibly TRBD2 on 5 matching bases. V lost 10 bases and J 2 bases, leaving 14 bases between the germline ends. The germline V gene has CDR1 SNHLY and CDR2 FYNNEI. There are 14 residues in the CDR3.

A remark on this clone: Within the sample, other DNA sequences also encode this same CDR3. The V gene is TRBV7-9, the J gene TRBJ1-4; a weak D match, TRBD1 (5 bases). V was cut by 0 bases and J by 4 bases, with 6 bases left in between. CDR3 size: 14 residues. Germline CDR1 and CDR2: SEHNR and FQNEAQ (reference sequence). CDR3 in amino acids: CASSLAGGNEKLFF. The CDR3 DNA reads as TGTGCCAGCAGCTTAGCGGGGGGTAATGAAAAACTGTTTTTT.

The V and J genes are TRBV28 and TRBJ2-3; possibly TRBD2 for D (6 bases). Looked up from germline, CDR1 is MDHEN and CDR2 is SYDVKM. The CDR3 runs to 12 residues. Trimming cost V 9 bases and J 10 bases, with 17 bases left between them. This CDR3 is CASSTGGRAQYF. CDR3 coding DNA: TGTGCCAGTTCAACCGGGGGTCGTGCGCAGTATTTT.

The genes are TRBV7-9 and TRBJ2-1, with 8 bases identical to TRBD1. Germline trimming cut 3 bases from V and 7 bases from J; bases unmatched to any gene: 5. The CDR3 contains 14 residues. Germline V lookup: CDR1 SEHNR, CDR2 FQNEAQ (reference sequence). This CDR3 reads CASSFGQGWNEQFF. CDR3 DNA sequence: TGTGCCAGCAGCTTCGGACAGGGCTGGAATGAGCAGTTCTTC.

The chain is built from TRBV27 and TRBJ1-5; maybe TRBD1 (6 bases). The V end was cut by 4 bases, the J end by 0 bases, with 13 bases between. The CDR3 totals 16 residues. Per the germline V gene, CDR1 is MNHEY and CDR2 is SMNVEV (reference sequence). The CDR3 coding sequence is TGTGCCAGCAGTTCCCTATACAGGGATAGCAATCAGCCCCAGCATTTT. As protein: CASSSLYRDSNQPQHF.

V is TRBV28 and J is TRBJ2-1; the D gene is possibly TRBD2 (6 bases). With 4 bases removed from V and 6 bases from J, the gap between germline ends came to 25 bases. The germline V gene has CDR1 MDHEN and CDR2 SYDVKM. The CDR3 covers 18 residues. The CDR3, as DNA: TGTGCCAGCAGTTCATACCTGTATGGCCTAGCGCAACGCAATGAGCAGTTCTTC. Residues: CASSSYLYGLAQRNEQFF.

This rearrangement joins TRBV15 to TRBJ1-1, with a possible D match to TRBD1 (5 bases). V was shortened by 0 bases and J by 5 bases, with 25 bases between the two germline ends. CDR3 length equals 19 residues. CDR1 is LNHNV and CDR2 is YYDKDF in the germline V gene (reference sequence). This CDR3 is CATSRDPQRWGGEGTEAFF. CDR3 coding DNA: TGTGCCACCAGCAGAGATCCCCAAAGGTGGGGGGGTGAGGGAACTGAAGCTTTCTTT. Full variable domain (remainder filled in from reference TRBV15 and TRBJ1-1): DAMVIQNPRYQVTQFGKPVTLSCSQTLNHNVMYWYQQKSSQAPKLLFHYYDKDFNNEADTPDNFQSRRPNTSFCFLDIRSPGLGDTAMYLCATSRDPQRWGGEGTEAFFGQGTRLTVV.

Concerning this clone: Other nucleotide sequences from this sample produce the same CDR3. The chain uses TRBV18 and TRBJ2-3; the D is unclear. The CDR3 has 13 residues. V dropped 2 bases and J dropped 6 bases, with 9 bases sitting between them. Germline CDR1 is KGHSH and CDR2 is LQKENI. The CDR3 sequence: CASSPGVGDTQYF. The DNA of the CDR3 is TGTGCCAGCTCACCAGGGGTCGGGGATACGCAGTATTTT.

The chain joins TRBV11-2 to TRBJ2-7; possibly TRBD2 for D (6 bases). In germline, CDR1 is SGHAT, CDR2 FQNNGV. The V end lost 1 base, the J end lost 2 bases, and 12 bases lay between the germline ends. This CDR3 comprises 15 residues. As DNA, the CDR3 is TGTGCCAGCAGCTTAGTACGCGGAGGGACCTACGAGCAGTACTTC. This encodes CASSLVRGGTYEQYF.

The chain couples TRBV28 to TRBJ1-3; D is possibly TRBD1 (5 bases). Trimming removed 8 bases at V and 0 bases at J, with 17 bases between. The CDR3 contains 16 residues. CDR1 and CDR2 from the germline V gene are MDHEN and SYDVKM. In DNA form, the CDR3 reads TGTGCCAGCCGGGTTGGGGCTCGTAACTCTGGAAACACCATATATTTT. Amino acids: CASRVGARNSGNTIYF.